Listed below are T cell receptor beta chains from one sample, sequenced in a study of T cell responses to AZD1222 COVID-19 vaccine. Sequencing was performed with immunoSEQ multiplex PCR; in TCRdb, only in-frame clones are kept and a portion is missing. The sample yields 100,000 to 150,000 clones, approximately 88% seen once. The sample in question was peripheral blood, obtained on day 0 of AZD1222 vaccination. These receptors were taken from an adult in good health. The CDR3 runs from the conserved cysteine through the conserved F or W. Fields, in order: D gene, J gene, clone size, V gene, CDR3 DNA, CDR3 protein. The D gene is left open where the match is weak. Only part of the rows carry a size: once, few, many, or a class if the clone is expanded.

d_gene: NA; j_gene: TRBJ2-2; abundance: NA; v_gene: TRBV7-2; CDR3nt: TGTGCCAGCAGCTCCGAGGGGTTAATGAACACCGGGGAGCTGTTTTTT; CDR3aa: CASSSEGLMNTGELFF
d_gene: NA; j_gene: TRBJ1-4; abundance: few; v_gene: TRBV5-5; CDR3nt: TGTGCCAGCAGTTCCTCTTCAGGGGCAAATGAAAAACTGTTTTTT; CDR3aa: CASSSSSGANEKLFF
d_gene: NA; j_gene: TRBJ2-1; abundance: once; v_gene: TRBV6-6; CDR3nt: TGTGCCAGCAGTCCAGACGCTTACAATGAGCAGTTCTTC; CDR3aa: CASSPDAYNEQFF
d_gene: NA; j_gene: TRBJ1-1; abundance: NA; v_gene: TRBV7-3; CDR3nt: TGTGCCAGCAGCTTTCGGGGTGGGAACACTGAAGCTTTCTTT; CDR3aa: CASSFRGGNTEAFF
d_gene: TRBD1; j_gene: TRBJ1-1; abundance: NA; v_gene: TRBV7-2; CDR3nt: TGTGCCAGCAGCTTGGACAGGACGAACACTGAAGCTTTCTTT; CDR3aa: CASSLDRTNTEAFF
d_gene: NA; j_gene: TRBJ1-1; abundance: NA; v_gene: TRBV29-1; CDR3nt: TGCAGCGTTGTGGGGAGTGGGGCTTGGAACACTGAAGCTTTCTTT; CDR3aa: CSVVGSGAWNTEAFF
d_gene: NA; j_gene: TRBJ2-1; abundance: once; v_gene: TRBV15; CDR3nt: TGTGCCACCAGCAGAGCCTGGAGCTCCTACAATGAGCAGTTCTTC; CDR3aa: CATSRAWSSYNEQFF
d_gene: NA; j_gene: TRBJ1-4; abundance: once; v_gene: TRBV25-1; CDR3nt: TGTGCCAGCAGTGAATGGGGCGAAAAACTGTTTTTT; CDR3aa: CASSEWGEKLFF
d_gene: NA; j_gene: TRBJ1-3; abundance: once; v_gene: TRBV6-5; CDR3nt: TGTGCCAGCCGCGCGAAGATAAATCGAGTAAACACCATATATTTT; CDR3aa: CASRAKINRVNTIYF
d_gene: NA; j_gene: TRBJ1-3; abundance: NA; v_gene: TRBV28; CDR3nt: TGTGCCAGCAGTTTCGGGGATAGCGGAAACACCATATATTTT; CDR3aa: CASSFGDSGNTIYF
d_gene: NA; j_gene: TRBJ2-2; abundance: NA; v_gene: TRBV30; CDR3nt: TGTGCCGGGCAGGGCACCGGGGAGCTGTTTTTT; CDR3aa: CAGQGTGELFF
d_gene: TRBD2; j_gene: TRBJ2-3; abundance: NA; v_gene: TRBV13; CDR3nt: TGTGCCAGCAGAAGGCGGGTACGGGCGGGAGGCACAGATACGCAGTATTTT; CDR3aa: CASRRRVRAGGTDTQYF
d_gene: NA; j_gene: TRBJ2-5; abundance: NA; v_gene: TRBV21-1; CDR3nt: TGTGCCAGCAGCAATGAGTCCGAAGCGGCCCAAGAGACCCAGTACTTC; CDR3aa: CASSNESEAAQETQYF
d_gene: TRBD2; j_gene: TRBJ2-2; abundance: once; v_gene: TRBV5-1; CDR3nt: TGCGCCAGCAGATCCGGGACTAGCGGGGGGCACGGGGAGCTGTTTTTT; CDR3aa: CASRSGTSGGHGELFF
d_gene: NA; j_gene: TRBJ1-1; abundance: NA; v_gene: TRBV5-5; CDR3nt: TGTGCCAGCAGCCCCGGTACTAACACTGAAGCTTTCTTT; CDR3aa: CASSPGTNTEAFF
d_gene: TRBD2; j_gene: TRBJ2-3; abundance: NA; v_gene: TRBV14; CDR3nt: TGTGCCAGCAGCCGAAGACTAGCGGGAGATGGCACAGATACGCAGTATTTT; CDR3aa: CASSRRLAGDGTDTQYF
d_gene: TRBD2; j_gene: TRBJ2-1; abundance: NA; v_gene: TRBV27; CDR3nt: TGTGCCAGCAGTTGGTGGGAGGGCCTTCGGAATGAGCAGTTCTTC; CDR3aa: CASSWWEGLRNEQFF
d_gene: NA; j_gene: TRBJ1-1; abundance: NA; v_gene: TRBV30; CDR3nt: TGTGCCGGGACGGAGGCACCTCACGAAGCTTTCTTT; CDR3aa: CAGTEAPHEAFF
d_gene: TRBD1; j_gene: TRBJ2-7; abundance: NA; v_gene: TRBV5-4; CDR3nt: TGTGCCAGCAGCTTGGGGGCCGGGACAGCCTCCTACGAGCAGTACTTC; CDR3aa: CASSLGAGTASYEQYF
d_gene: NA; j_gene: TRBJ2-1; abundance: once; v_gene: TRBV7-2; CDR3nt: TGTGCCAGCAGCTCGTCCCGGGACTCCCTAACCTACAATGAGCAGTTCTTC; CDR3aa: CASSSSRDSLTYNEQFF
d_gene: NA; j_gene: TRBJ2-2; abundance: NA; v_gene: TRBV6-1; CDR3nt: TGTGCCAGCAGTGAAGCGTTTGGAGGGGGGGACACCGGGGAGCTGTTTTTT; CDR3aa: CASSEAFGGGDTGELFF
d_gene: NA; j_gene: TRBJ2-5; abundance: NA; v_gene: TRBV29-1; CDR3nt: TGCAGCGTTGGGGGCAGGGCTAGAGAGACCCAGTACTTC; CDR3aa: CSVGGRARETQYF
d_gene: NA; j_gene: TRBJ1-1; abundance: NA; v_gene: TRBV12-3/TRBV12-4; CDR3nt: TGTGCCAGCAGTTTATCCCAGGGTGAAGCTTTCTTT; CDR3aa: CASSLSQGEAFF
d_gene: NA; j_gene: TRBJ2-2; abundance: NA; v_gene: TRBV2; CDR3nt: TGTGCCAGCAGGCAGGAAATGAACACCGGGGAGCTGTTTTTT; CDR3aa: CASRQEMNTGELFF
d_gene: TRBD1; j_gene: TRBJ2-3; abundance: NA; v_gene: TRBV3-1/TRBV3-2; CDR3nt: TGTGCCAGCAGCCGTGGACAGGGGATCACAGATACGCAGTATTTT; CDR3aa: CASSRGQGITDTQYF
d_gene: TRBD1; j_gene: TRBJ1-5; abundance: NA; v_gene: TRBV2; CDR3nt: TGTGCCAGCGGCCGGGACAGACGAAATCAGCCCCAGCATTTT; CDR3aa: CASGRDRRNQPQHF
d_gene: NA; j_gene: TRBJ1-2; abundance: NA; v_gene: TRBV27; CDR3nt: TGTGCCAGCAGCACCAGGGATCGAGATGGCTACACCTTC; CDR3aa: CASSTRDRDGYTF
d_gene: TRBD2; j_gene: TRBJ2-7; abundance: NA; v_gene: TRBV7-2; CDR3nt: TGTGCCAGCAGCTTATTAATAGCGGGAACGTACGAGCAGTACTTC; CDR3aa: CASSLLIAGTYEQYF
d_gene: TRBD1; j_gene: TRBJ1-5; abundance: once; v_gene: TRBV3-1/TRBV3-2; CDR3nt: TGTGCCAGCAGCCGGACAGGGGCTAATCAGCCCCAGCATTTT; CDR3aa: CASSRTGANQPQHF
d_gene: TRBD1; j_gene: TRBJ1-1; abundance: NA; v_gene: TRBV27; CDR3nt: TGTGCCAGCAGTTTACTAGGGACAGTGGACACTGAAGCTTTCTTT; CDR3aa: CASSLLGTVDTEAFF
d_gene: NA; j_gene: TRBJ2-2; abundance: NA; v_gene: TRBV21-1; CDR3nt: TGTGCCTCCCCCCGATTGAGTGGGTCAAGCAGGCTCGCGAACACCGGGGAGCTGTTTTTT; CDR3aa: CASPRLSGSSRLANTGELFF
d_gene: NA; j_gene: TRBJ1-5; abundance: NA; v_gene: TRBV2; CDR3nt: TGTGCCAGCAATTTCGACAGTAGCAATCAGCCCCAGCATTTT; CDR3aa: CASNFDSSNQPQHF
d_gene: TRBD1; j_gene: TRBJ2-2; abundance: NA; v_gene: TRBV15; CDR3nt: TGTGCCACCAGTCCGGGACAGAGGACCGGGGAGCTGTTTTTT; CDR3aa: CATSPGQRTGELFF
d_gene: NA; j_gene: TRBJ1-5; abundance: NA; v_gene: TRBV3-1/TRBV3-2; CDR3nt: TGTGCCAGCAGCCAGGAAGGTCAGCCCCAGCATTTT; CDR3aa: CASSQEGQPQHF
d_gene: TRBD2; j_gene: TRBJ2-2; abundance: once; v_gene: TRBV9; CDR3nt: TGTGCCAGCAGCGAGGGGACTAGCGGGCGTCTCGGGGAGCTGTTTTTT; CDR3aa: CASSEGTSGRLGELFF
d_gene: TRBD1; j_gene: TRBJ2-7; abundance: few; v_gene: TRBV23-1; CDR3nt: TGCGCCAGCAGTCTAAGGACAGGAGACTACGAGCAGTACTTC; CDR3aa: CASSLRTGDYEQYF
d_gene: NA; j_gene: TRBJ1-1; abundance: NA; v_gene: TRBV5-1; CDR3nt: TGCGCCAGCAGCTTGGAGGCCCCTTCGGAGGCTTTCTTT; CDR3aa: CASSLEAPSEAFF
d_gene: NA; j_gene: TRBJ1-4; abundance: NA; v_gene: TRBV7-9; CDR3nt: TGTGCCCTACCGGGGGGTAGGGGGACTAAGGACGAAAAACTGTTTTTT; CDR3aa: CALPGGRGTKDEKLFF
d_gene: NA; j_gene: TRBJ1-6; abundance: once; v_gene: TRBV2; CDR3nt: TGTGCCAGCAGTCAAGGACTTAATTCACCCCTCCACTTT; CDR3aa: CASSQGLNSPLHF
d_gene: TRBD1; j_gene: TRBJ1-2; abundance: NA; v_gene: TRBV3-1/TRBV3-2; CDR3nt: TGTGCCAGCAGCCAACTAGACAGGGGTTTACTTGGCTACACCTTC; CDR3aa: CASSQLDRGLLGYTF